This is a list of T cell receptor beta chains from one sample in a study of graft-versus-host responses after intestinal transplantation. Which antigens these TCRs recognize remains unknown. Clones were sequenced by immunoSEQ multiplex PCR, and TCRdb holds only the in-frame ones, with some missing. The data show more than 65,000 clones, with roughly 88% seen just once and about 1.3% held by the top ten. Sequenced material: unstimulated CD8+ T cells sorted from spleen or lymph node cells, taken before intestinal transplant. The source is a human donor who received an intestinal transplant. The CDR3 runs from the conserved cysteine through the conserved F or W. The D gene is left open where the match is weak. The size field is filled for only some rows; it gives once, few, many or a size class.

clone_size: NA
cdr3_length: 12
d_call: TRBD1
v_call: TRBV23-1
j_call: TRBJ1-2
cdr3_aa: CASSWTGYGYTF
cdr3_nt: TGCGCCAGCAGCTGGACAGGCTATGGCTACACCTTC

clone_size: once
cdr3_length: 13
d_call: TRBD1
v_call: TRBV4-1
j_call: TRBJ1-1
cdr3_aa: CASSQGRGTEAFF
cdr3_nt: TGCGCCAGCAGCCAGGGCAGGGGGACTGAAGCTTTCTTT

clone_size: NA
cdr3_length: 16
d_call: TRBD2
v_call: TRBV27
j_call: TRBJ2-3
cdr3_aa: CASSRNGRGAVDTQYF
cdr3_nt: TGTGCCAGCAGCCGTAACGGGCGGGGGGCGGTAGATACGCAGTATTTT

clone_size: NA
cdr3_length: 17
d_call: NA
v_call: TRBV14
j_call: TRBJ2-1
cdr3_aa: CASSPTYYRTPEHEQFF
cdr3_nt: TGTGCCAGCAGCCCCACCTACTACCGGACACCTGAGCATGAGCAGTTCTTC

clone_size: NA
cdr3_length: 15
d_call: TRBD2
v_call: TRBV9
j_call: TRBJ2-1
cdr3_aa: CASSATSGGSNEQFF
cdr3_nt: TGTGCCAGCAGCGCAACTAGCGGGGGGTCCAATGAGCAGTTCTTC

clone_size: NA
cdr3_length: 16
d_call: NA
v_call: TRBV7-8
j_call: TRBJ2-1
cdr3_aa: CASSPGPDGVYNEQFF
cdr3_nt: TGTGCCAGCAGCCCCGGACCCGACGGGGTGTACAATGAGCAGTTCTTC

clone_size: NA
cdr3_length: 13
d_call: TRBD1
v_call: TRBV10-2
j_call: TRBJ1-2
cdr3_aa: CASTGQGPLGYTF
cdr3_nt: TGCGCCAGCACCGGACAGGGGCCCCTGGGCTACACCTTC

clone_size: NA
cdr3_length: 16
d_call: NA
v_call: TRBV19
j_call: TRBJ1-5
cdr3_aa: CASSIVTGRSNQPQHF
cdr3_nt: TGTGCCAGTAGTATAGTCACAGGCCGTAGCAATCAGCCCCAGCATTTT

clone_size: NA
cdr3_length: 15
d_call: TRBD2
v_call: TRBV7-3
j_call: TRBJ2-7
cdr3_aa: CASSLIAGSSYEQYF
cdr3_nt: TGTGCCAGCAGCTTAATAGCGGGGAGCTCCTACGAGCAGTACTTC

clone_size: few
cdr3_length: 13
d_call: NA
v_call: TRBV7-3
j_call: TRBJ1-1
cdr3_aa: CASSLSGDTEAFF
cdr3_nt: TGTGCCAGCAGCTTAAGCGGAGACACTGAAGCTTTCTTT

clone_size: NA
cdr3_length: 12
d_call: TRBD1
v_call: TRBV7-8
j_call: TRBJ1-6
cdr3_aa: CASGNRGSPLHF
cdr3_nt: TGTGCCAGCGGCAACAGGGGTTCACCCCTCCACTTT

clone_size: NA
cdr3_length: 15
d_call: TRBD2
v_call: TRBV9
j_call: TRBJ2-7
cdr3_aa: CASSPWTSGAGEQYF
cdr3_nt: TGTGCCAGCAGCCCCTGGACTAGCGGGGCGGGGGAGCAGTACTTC

clone_size: NA
cdr3_length: 13
d_call: NA
v_call: TRBV7-8
j_call: TRBJ1-5
cdr3_aa: CASSLARNQPQHF
cdr3_nt: TGTGCCAGCAGCTTAGCGAGAAATCAGCCCCAGCATTTT

clone_size: NA
cdr3_length: 13
d_call: NA
v_call: TRBV7-6
j_call: TRBJ2-1
cdr3_aa: CASSPARGSEQFF
cdr3_nt: TGTGCCAGCAGCCCCGCCCGTGGGAGTGAGCAGTTCTTC

clone_size: NA
cdr3_length: 14
d_call: NA
v_call: TRBV9
j_call: TRBJ1-2
cdr3_aa: CASSPLAANYGYTF
cdr3_nt: TGTGCCAGCAGCCCCTTGGCCGCTAACTATGGCTACACCTTC

clone_size: NA
cdr3_length: 12
d_call: TRBD1
v_call: TRBV28
j_call: TRBJ2-7
cdr3_aa: CASGQGAYEQYF
cdr3_nt: TGTGCCAGCGGACAGGGGGCATACGAGCAGTACTTC

clone_size: few
cdr3_length: 13
d_call: NA
v_call: TRBV6-5
j_call: TRBJ1-1
cdr3_aa: CASSLQGNTEAFF
cdr3_nt: TGTGCCAGCAGTTTACAGGGGAACACTGAAGCTTTCTTT

clone_size: NA
cdr3_length: 11
d_call: NA
v_call: TRBV7-9
j_call: TRBJ2-7
cdr3_aa: CASSLGVEQYF
cdr3_nt: TGTGCCAGCAGCTTGGGAGTCGAGCAGTACTTC

clone_size: few
cdr3_length: 11
d_call: NA
v_call: TRBV10-1
j_call: TRBJ2-2
cdr3_aa: CASSAGGELFF
cdr3_nt: TGCGCCAGCAGTGCGGGCGGGGAGCTGTTTTTT

clone_size: NA
cdr3_length: 13
d_call: TRBD1
v_call: TRBV10-3
j_call: TRBJ1-1
cdr3_aa: CAISGQGETEAFF
cdr3_nt: TGTGCCATCAGCGGACAGGGAGAGACTGAAGCTTTCTTT

clone_size: NA
cdr3_length: 15
d_call: TRBD1
v_call: TRBV6-5
j_call: TRBJ2-7
cdr3_aa: CASSYSGQGTHEQYF
cdr3_nt: TGTGCCAGCAGTTACTCCGGACAGGGTACCCACGAGCAGTACTTC

clone_size: NA
cdr3_length: 12
d_call: NA
v_call: TRBV5-4
j_call: TRBJ2-7
cdr3_aa: CASSEGGYEQYF
cdr3_nt: TGTGCCAGCAGCGAAGGGGGCTACGAGCAGTACTTC

clone_size: NA
cdr3_length: 15
d_call: NA
v_call: TRBV7-8
j_call: TRBJ1-2
cdr3_aa: CASSLSAGGAYGYTF
cdr3_nt: TGTGCCAGCAGCTTAAGTGCGGGGGGCGCCTATGGCTACACCTTC

clone_size: NA
cdr3_length: 15
d_call: TRBD1
v_call: TRBV5-6
j_call: TRBJ2-7
cdr3_aa: CASSLSRTGTYEQYF
cdr3_nt: TGTGCCAGCAGCTTGTCGCGGACAGGGACCTACGAGCAGTACTTC

clone_size: NA
cdr3_length: 16
d_call: NA
v_call: TRBV4-2
j_call: TRBJ2-7
cdr3_aa: CASSQELGGTRHEQYF
cdr3_nt: TGTGCCAGCAGCCAAGAATTGGGCGGGACTCGGCACGAGCAGTACTTC

clone_size: few
cdr3_length: 12
d_call: NA
v_call: TRBV29-1
j_call: TRBJ1-3
cdr3_aa: CSVEDGQPSIYF
cdr3_nt: TGCAGCGTTGAAGACGGACAGCCCTCCATATATTTT

clone_size: NA
cdr3_length: 13
d_call: NA
v_call: TRBV9
j_call: TRBJ1-1
cdr3_aa: CASSVDRGTEAFF
cdr3_nt: TGTGCCAGCAGCGTAGATCGGGGCACTGAAGCTTTCTTT

clone_size: NA
cdr3_length: 17
d_call: NA
v_call: TRBV11-2
j_call: TRBJ2-3
cdr3_aa: CASSLVSSPGPTDTQYF
cdr3_nt: TGTGCCAGCAGCTTAGTCTCATCCCCTGGGCCTACAGATACGCAGTATTTT

clone_size: NA
cdr3_length: 14
d_call: NA
v_call: TRBV5-6
j_call: TRBJ2-6
cdr3_aa: CASTWGVGANVLTF
cdr3_nt: TGTGCCAGTACTTGGGGGGTAGGGGCCAACGTCCTGACTTTC

clone_size: once
cdr3_length: 14
d_call: NA
v_call: TRBV29-1
j_call: TRBJ1-2
cdr3_aa: CSVAEEQGTYGYTF
cdr3_nt: TGCAGCGTTGCTGAGGAACAGGGTACCTATGGCTACACCTTC

clone_size: once
cdr3_length: 16
d_call: TRBD1
v_call: TRBV6-1
j_call: TRBJ1-6
cdr3_aa: CASSDLPGQGDSPLHF
cdr3_nt: TGTGCCAGCAGTGATCTCCCGGGACAGGGGGATTCACCCCTCCACTTT

clone_size: NA
cdr3_length: 15
d_call: NA
v_call: TRBV4-1
j_call: TRBJ1-5
cdr3_aa: CASSSQPMLNQPQHF
cdr3_nt: TGCGCCAGCAGCTCACAGCCGATGTTGAATCAGCCCCAGCATTTT

clone_size: NA
cdr3_length: 16
d_call: NA
v_call: TRBV19
j_call: TRBJ2-1
cdr3_aa: CASSIDSPSSYNEQFF
cdr3_nt: TGTGCCAGTAGTATAGATTCACCTAGCTCCTACAATGAGCAGTTCTTC

clone_size: once
cdr3_length: 11
d_call: NA
v_call: TRBV6-6
j_call: TRBJ2-5
cdr3_aa: CASSHGETQYF
cdr3_nt: TGTGCCAGCAGCCACGGGGAGACCCAGTACTTC

clone_size: NA
cdr3_length: 13
d_call: NA
v_call: TRBV7-7
j_call: TRBJ1-1
cdr3_aa: CASSPNDKAEAFF
cdr3_nt: TGTGCTAGCAGCCCGAACGACAAGGCTGAAGCTTTCTTT

clone_size: NA
cdr3_length: 16
d_call: TRBD2
v_call: TRBV7-9
j_call: TRBJ2-3
cdr3_aa: CASSLFLGGGTDTQYF
cdr3_nt: TGTGCCAGCAGCTTATTTCTCGGGGGGGGAACAGATACGCAGTATTTT

clone_size: NA
cdr3_length: 15
d_call: NA
v_call: TRBV7-6
j_call: TRBJ1-1
cdr3_aa: CASSPLGEGNTEAFF
cdr3_nt: TGTGCCAGCAGTCCACTCGGAGAGGGCAACACTGAAGCTTTCTTT

clone_size: NA
cdr3_length: 15
d_call: NA
v_call: TRBV10-1
j_call: TRBJ1-1
cdr3_aa: CASSEYSGGRAEAFF
cdr3_nt: TGCGCCAGCAGTGAATATTCAGGAGGGCGGGCTGAAGCTTTCTTT

clone_size: NA
cdr3_length: 12
d_call: NA
v_call: TRBV5-5
j_call: TRBJ2-7
cdr3_aa: CASSLTNYEQYF
cdr3_nt: TGTGCCAGCAGCCTGACTAACTACGAGCAGTACTTC

clone_size: NA
cdr3_length: 15
d_call: NA
v_call: TRBV5-1
j_call: TRBJ2-2
cdr3_aa: CASSFPSGAGGELFF
cdr3_nt: TGCGCCAGCAGCTTCCCCTCAGGGGCAGGCGGGGAGCTGTTTTTT

clone_size: NA
cdr3_length: 11
d_call: NA
v_call: TRBV6-6
j_call: TRBJ2-5
cdr3_aa: CASSWSGEQYF
cdr3_nt: TGTGCCAGCAGTTGGTCCGGGGAGCAGTACTTC

clone_size: NA
cdr3_length: 13
d_call: NA
v_call: TRBV2
j_call: TRBJ2-7
cdr3_aa: CATLSYRADEQYF
cdr3_nt: TGTGCCACCTTATCGTACAGGGCGGACGAGCAGTACTTC

clone_size: NA
cdr3_length: 14
d_call: TRBD1
v_call: TRBV6-6
j_call: TRBJ1-1
cdr3_aa: CASSPLTGVTEAFF
cdr3_nt: TGTGCCAGCAGCCCACTGACAGGGGTCACTGAAGCTTTCTTT